The 29 T cell receptor beta chains in this list originate from one sample, sequenced in a study of shared clonotypes between healthy human individuals. The protocol was immunoSEQ multiplex PCR, while the TCRdb copy is restricted to in-frame clones and leaves out a portion. In the table there are about 670,000 clones, 60% to 80% of which are singletons. The sample taken for sequencing was memory CD4+ T cells sorted from blood. Subset given: CD45RA-negative fraction. These receptors were obtained from a woman aged 30 to 39 in good health.

The chain carries TRBV5-1 and TRBJ2-6, with D tentatively TRBD1 (6 bases). The CDR3 totals 16 residues. Germline values: CDR1 SGHRS, CDR2 YFSETQ. V shed 4 bases and J shed 0 bases, with 11 bases lying between them. The CDR3 bases are TGCGCCAGCAGCGCGGACAGTTTCTCTGGGGCCAACGTCCTGACTTTC. Translation: CASSADSFSGANVLTF.

This clone occurred a few times. The chain links TRBV7-9 to TRBJ2-3; 11 bases agree with TRBD2. This CDR3 region has 16 residues. Germline-derived CDR1 and CDR2 are SEHNR and FQNEAQ (reference sequence). The V segment lost 4 bases and the J segment 1 base; nucleotides outside the gene matches: 4. CDR3 sequence: CASSYLLAGGTDTQYF. Here the CDR3 DNA reads TGTGCCAGCAGCTACCTACTAGCGGGAGGCACAGATACGCAGTATTTT.

The chain uses TRBV7-3 and TRBJ1-2; no clear D. Trimming removed 2 bases at V and 7 bases at J, with 11 bases between. Germline V gene lookup returns CDR1 SGHTA and CDR2 FQGTGA. The CDR3 is made up of 13 amino acids. The CDR3 loop is CASSLDSAGGYTF. As DNA, the CDR3 is TGTGCCAGCAGCTTAGACTCGGCAGGTGGCTACACCTTC. Together with reference TRBV7-3 and TRBJ1-2, the CDR3 gives the full variable domain: GAGVSQTPSNKVTEKGKYVELRCDPISGHTALYWYRQSLGQGPEFLIYFQGTGAADDSGLPNDRFFAVRPEGSVSTLKIQRTERGDSAVYLCASSLDSAGGYTFGSGTRLTVV.

The gene calls are TRBV29-1 and TRBJ2-5, with D unresolved. Germline values: CDR1 SQVTM, CDR2 ANQGSEA. Trimming took off 8 bases at V and 5 bases at J, with 18 bases between the two ends. This CDR3 comprises 13 residues. CDR3 nucleotide sequence: TGCAGCCTCGGCGGCGGAGCGAGGGAGACCCAGTACTTC. Amino acid sequence: CSLGGGARETQYF.

The chain carries TRBV7-6 and TRBJ2-7; 7 nucleotides align to TRBD2. Looked up from germline, CDR1 is SGHVS and CDR2 is FNYEAQ. The CDR3 totals 14 residues. The J segment lost 3 bases and the V segment lost 5 bases, leaving 7 bases of the junction unmatched. The CDR3 DNA follows: TGTGCCAGCAGCGCAACCGGGACTATCTACGAGCAGTACTTC. Its protein product is CASSATGTIYEQYF.

This clone has a handful of counts. The chain has TRBV5-4 and TRBJ1-1; possibly TRBD1 for D (5 bases). The CDR3 loop spans 14 amino acids. V was cut by 0 bases and J by 7 bases, with 13 bases left in between. Germline V gene sequence: CDR1 SGHNT, CDR2 YYREEE (reference sequence). This CDR3 reads CASSLGYRRGEAFF. For the CDR3, the DNA is TGTGCCAGCAGCTTGGGGTACAGGCGGGGTGAAGCTTTCTTT.

The chain couples TRBV19 to TRBJ1-1, with unresolved D. The CDR3 extends over 13 amino acids. Germline values: CDR1 LNHDA, CDR2 SQIVND (reference sequence). Trimming shortened V by 2 bases and J by 5 bases, and 9 bases separated the two germline ends. The chain's CDR3 is CASSISLNTEAFF. The CDR3 region has the DNA TGTGCCAGTAGTATATCTCTAAATACTGAAGCTTTCTTT.

The chain joins TRBV19 to TRBJ2-4; TRBD1 aligns across 8 bases. Germline loops: CDR1 LNHDA, CDR2 SQIVND (reference sequence). J lost 7 bases, V lost 6 bases, and 8 bases had no gene match. The CDR3 extends over 14 amino acids. The CDR3 here is CASSDGQGGNIQYF. The CDR3 DNA follows: TGTGCCAGTAGCGACGGACAGGGTGGGAACATTCAGTACTTC.

This chain links TRBV2 with TRBJ1-2; possible D gene TRBD1, 5 bases. The V and J ends lost 6 bases and 0 bases respectively, with 11 bases between them. Germline V gene data show CDR1 as SNHLY and CDR2 as FYNNEI. The CDR3 has 14 amino acids. The CDR3 DNA follows: TGTGCCAGCAGAATGACAGCCTCTAACTATGGCTACACCTTC. Residues: CASRMTASNYGYTF. Filled out from reference TRBV2 and TRBJ1-2, the complete variable domain reads EPEVTQTPSHQVTQMGQEVILRCVPISNHLYFYWYRQILGQKVEFLVSFYNNEISEKSEIFDDQFSVERPDGSNFTLKIRSTKLEDSAMYFCASRMTASNYGYTFGSGTRLTVV.

This clone was detected many times. The V and J genes are TRBV14 and TRBJ1-5; unclear D gene. V was cut by 5 bases and J by 9 bases, with 14 bases left in between. CDR1 and CDR2 from the germline V gene are SGHDN and FVKESK. The CDR3 loop spans 13 amino acids. In DNA, the CDR3 is TGTGCCAGCAGCGGCAGCCACCCGTGGCCCCAGCATTTT. This translates into CASSGSHPWPQHF. Full variable domain (missing parts from reference TRBV14 and TRBJ1-5): EAGVTQFPSHSVIEKGQTVTLRCDPISGHDNLYWYRRVMGKEIKFLLHFVKESKQDESGMPNNRFLAERTGGTYSTLKVQPAELEDSGVYFCASSGSHPWPQHFGDGTRLSIL.

Turning to this clone: Possible read error: a much larger clone is one base away. This sample also contains other DNA sequences that code for the same CDR3. This sequence joins TRBV5-1 and TRBJ2-7, with 14 bases that match TRBD2. This CDR3 has 16 residues. Germline CDR1 SGHRS, CDR2 YFSETQ. V was pared by 4 bases and J by 0 bases, with 3 bases of the junction left unmatched. The CDR3 spells CASSTGTSGGSYEQYF. CDR3 DNA: TGCGCCAGCAGCACGGGGACTAGCGGGGGCTCCTACGAGCAGTACTTC. The full variable domain, in which reference TRBV5-1 and TRBJ2-7 provide the parts outside the CDR3, is KAGVTQTPRYLIKTRGQQVTLSCSPISGHRSVSWYQQTPGQGLQFLFEYFSETQRNKGNFPGRFSGRQFSNSRSEMNVSTLELGDSALYLCASSTGTSGGSYEQYFGPGTRLTVT.

V is TRBV11-1 and J is TRBJ2-3; possible D gene TRBD2, 6 bases. The CDR3 has 15 amino acids. V lost 5 bases and J 1 base, leaving 13 bases between the germline ends. Germline CDR1 SGHAT, CDR2 FQDESV (reference sequence). The CDR3 DNA is TGTGCCAGCAGCCCGGGGCGGGATCGCACAGATACGCAGTATTTT. Its protein product is CASSPGRDRTDTQYF.

This clone was observed a single time. The chain uses TRBV27 and TRBJ1-1, with TRBD1 matching 8 bases. This CDR3 contains 15 residues. V gave up 3 bases and J gave up 4 bases; unmatched junction bases: 7. Germline CDR1 MNHEY, CDR2 SMNVEV (reference sequence). As DNA, the CDR3 is TGTGCCAGCAGTTTTCCTCACACAGGGGGCACTGAAGCTTTCTTT. Amino acid sequence: CASSFPHTGGTEAFF.

This chain links TRBV11-1 with TRBJ2-7, with D unresolved. V dropped 6 bases and J dropped 5 bases, with 11 bases sitting between them. The length of the CDR3 is 12 residues. Germline loops: CDR1 SGHAT, CDR2 FQDESV (reference sequence). CDR3 sequence reads: CASRNNGNEQYF. Here the CDR3 DNA reads TGTGCCAGCAGAAATAATGGGAACGAGCAGTACTTC. Full variable domain (remainder filled in from reference TRBV11-1 and TRBJ2-7): EAEVAQSPRYKITEKSQAVAFWCDPISGHATLYWYRQILGQGPELLVQFQDESVVDDSQLPKDRFSAERLKGVDSTLKIQPAELGDSAMYLCASRNNGNEQYFGPGTRLTVT.

This clone was detected a few times. The sample holds other DNA sequences that translate to the same CDR3. The rearrangement joins TRBV11-2 to TRBJ1-1; no clear D gene. The CDR3 length is 13 residues. Germline-derived CDR1 and CDR2 are SGHAT and FQNNGV. The ends were cut back, 5 bases at V and 3 bases at J, with 10 bases in the middle. This CDR3 is CASSTQRDTEAFF. CDR3 in DNA: TGTGCCAGCAGCACGCAAAGGGACACTGAAGCTTTCTTT.

The chain couples TRBV18 to TRBJ2-4, with 10 bases lining up with TRBD1. V gave up 3 bases and J gave up 3 bases; unmatched junction bases: 2. This CDR3 spans 15 amino acids. The germline gives CDR1 KGHSH, CDR2 LQKENI. This chain's CDR3 is CASSPGQGGKNIQYF. For the CDR3, the DNA is TGTGCCAGCTCACCCGGACAGGGGGGCAAAAACATTCAGTACTTC.

The chain is built from TRBV6-6 and TRBJ2-1; D may be TRBD2 (6 bases). Trimming shortened V by 7 bases and J by 5 bases, and 18 bases separated the two germline ends. CDR3 length equals 15 residues. CDR1 is MNHNY, CDR2 SVGAGI, per germline (reference sequence). The CDR3 spells CASTTSGVADNEQFF. Written as DNA, the CDR3 is TGTGCCAGCACCACCTCGGGGGTAGCGGACAATGAGCAGTTCTTC.

The CDR3, as DNA: TGTGCCAGCTCACGCTCGACAGGGAAGAACACTGAAGCTTTCTTT. Amino acid sequence: CASSRSTGKNTEAFF. The gene calls are TRBV18 and TRBJ1-1; 7 bases agree with TRBD1. V was clipped by 4 bases and J by 1 base; unmatched bases: 6. The CDR3 runs 15 residues. Germline loops: CDR1 KGHSH, CDR2 LQKENI.

CDR3 in amino acids: CASSLERWALHVEQYF. The CDR3 nucleotides read TGTGCCAGCAGCCTTGAACGGTGGGCTCTCCACGTCGAGCAGTACTTC. The V and J genes are TRBV7-9 and TRBJ2-7; D gene unclear. In germline, CDR1 is SEHNR, CDR2 FQNEAQ (reference sequence). V lost 5 bases, J lost 6 bases, and 23 bases lay in between. CDR3 size: 16 residues. Supplemented by reference TRBV7-9 and TRBJ2-7, the full variable domain reads DTGVSQNPRHKITKRGQNVTFRCDPISEHNRLYWYRQTLGQGPEFLTYFQNEAQLEKSRLLSDRFSAERPKGSFSTLEIQRTEQGDSAMYLCASSLERWALHVEQYFGPGTRLTVT.

The CDR3 DNA reads as TGCGCCAGCAGTGTCGACACTTACACTGAAGCTTTCTTT. The encoded protein is CASSVDTYTEAFF. The rearrangement joins TRBV10-1 to TRBJ1-1; D gene unclear. Germline values: CDR1 WNHNN, CDR2 SYGVQD (reference sequence). V was trimmed by 4 bases and J by 3 bases, leaving 9 bases between them. The CDR3 runs to 13 residues.

The chain joins TRBV5-1 to TRBJ2-2; 7 bases agree with TRBD2. CDR3 size: 15 residues. The junction had 3 bases not matched to a gene; V was cut back by 0 bases and J by 4 bases. The V gene's germline CDR1 is SGHRS and CDR2 YFSETQ. CDR3 nucleotide sequence: TGCGCCAGCAGCTTGGCTCCGGGAGGCACCGGGGAGCTGTTTTTT. As protein: CASSLAPGGTGELFF.

The chain recombines TRBV7-8 with TRBJ1-2; TRBD1 matches at 9 bases. This CDR3 has 15 residues. Germline V gene data show CDR1 as SGHVS and CDR2 as FQNEAQ. V shed 4 bases, J shed 5 bases, and the junction held 8 bases outside the gene matches. DNA of the CDR3: TGTGCCAGCAGCTCACCGGGACAGGGACGATATGGCTACACCTTC. Encoded protein: CASSSPGQGRYGYTF.

The gene calls are TRBV19 and TRBJ2-5; TRBD2 aligns across 9 bases. The CDR3 sequence is 15 residues long. Germline V gene data show CDR1 as LNHDA and CDR2 as SQIVND (reference sequence). With 5 bases clipped from V and 2 bases from J, the junction kept 6 bases outside the gene matches. CDR3 region: CASSGRLAAQETQYF. CDR3 DNA sequence: TGTGCCAGTAGTGGCCGACTAGCGGCTCAAGAGACCCAGTACTTC.

The rearrangement joins TRBV18 to TRBJ2-2, with 8 bases identical to TRBD1. Looked up from germline, CDR1 is KGHSH and CDR2 is LQKENI. The CDR3 runs 16 residues. J lost 1 base, V lost 4 bases, and 5 bases had no gene match. The CDR3 region has the DNA TGTGCCAGCTCACTCGCCGGGACAGGGAACACCGGGGAGCTGTTTTTT. Protein sequence: CASSLAGTGNTGELFF.

This clone was seen just once. The chain recombines TRBV28 with TRBJ2-7, with TRBD1 matching 9 bases. CDR3 size: 15 residues. V lost 6 bases and J lost 2; bases outside the gene matches: 8. Germline V gene lookup returns CDR1 MDHEN and CDR2 SYDVKM. The CDR3 region has the DNA TGTGCCAGCAGCTACCGGGACAGGGAACCCTACGAGCAGTACTTC. Translation gives CASSYRDREPYEQYF.

The gene calls are TRBV6-6 and TRBJ2-7, with D maybe TRBD2 (6 bases). This CDR3 has 14 residues. Per germline, CDR1 MNHNY and CDR2 SVGAGI (reference sequence). V dropped 6 bases and J dropped 3 bases, with 15 bases sitting between them. In nucleotides, the CDR3 is TGTGCCAGCAGCTCCGGGACTTTGAACTACGAGCAGTACTTC. This codes for CASSSGTLNYEQYF.

The chain links TRBV7-9 to TRBJ2-1; weak D call: TRBD1 (5 bases). V was clipped by 4 bases and J by 6 bases, with 13 bases between them. The CDR3 loop spans 14 amino acids. Germline V lookup: CDR1 SEHNR, CDR2 FQNEAQ (reference sequence). The CDR3 DNA sequence: TGTGCCAGCAGCTACCTCAGTGGGGCCAATGAGCAGTTCTTC. This codes for CASSYLSGANEQFF.

This chain uses TRBV4-1 with TRBJ1-5, with TRBD1 matching over 7 bases. This CDR3 spans 14 amino acids. From germline, CDR1 is MGHRA and CDR2 YSYEKL. V shed 3 bases, J shed 6 bases, and the junction held 5 bases outside the gene matches. The CDR3 spells CASSQTGLVQPQHF. Here the CDR3 DNA reads TGCGCCAGCAGCCAGACAGGGTTGGTTCAGCCCCAGCATTTT.

This clone occurred once. This chain connects TRBV2 to TRBJ2-7; D remains unclear. Germline V gene sequence: CDR1 SNHLY, CDR2 FYNNEI. This CDR3 contains 12 residues. Deletions cut 5 bases from V and 9 bases from J, with 14 bases between. The CDR3 sequence is CASSIAKFGQYF. CDR3 nucleotide sequence: TGTGCCAGCAGTATCGCGAAATTTGGGCAGTACTTC. Based on the CDR3 plus reference TRBV2 and TRBJ2-7, the full variable domain is EPEVTQTPSHQVTQMGQEVILRCVPISNHLYFYWYRQILGQKVEFLVSFYNNEISEKSEIFDDQFSVERPDGSNFTLKIRSTKLEDSAMYFCASSIAKFGQYFGPGTRLTVT.